This T cell receptor beta chain originates from a study of blood T cell repertoires in COVID-19. Overall study: The origin of the acute and convalescent COVID-19 samples was the United States, Italy and Spain. PBMCs, B-cell-depleted T cells, or T cells provided the cDNA or gDNA that made up the material.

This clone was counted a few times. In the original analysis: Estimation of nucleated cell counts was performed using reference gene primer amplification. Repertoires were generated with immunoSEQ multiplex PCR, while TCRdb's copy carries only in-frame clones and drops some. That table is the source of V, J and clone size, and D and trimming were worked out from the DNA. The sample shows under 200,000 clones, around 84% of them seen only once. This receptor was taken from a woman in her 70s with COVID-19, enrolled during active disease. Sequenced input: peripheral blood.

CDR3 sequence: CASSMSGTPANYGYTF. CDR3 bases: TGTGCCAGTAGTATGTCAGGAACCCCGGCTAACTATGGCTACACCTTC. This chain uses TRBV19 with TRBJ1-2; D uncertain. The germline V gene encodes CDR1 LNHDA and CDR2 SQIVND (reference sequence). V lost 3 bases and J 0 bases, leaving 14 bases between the germline ends. The CDR3 has 16 residues.